The 2 T cell receptor beta chains below were found in one sample sequenced in a study of breast tumors, draining lymph nodes, adjacent tissues. TCRdb passed the multiplex PCR reads through MiXCR, listing each CDR3 protein once. The repertoire holds about 20,000 distinct CDR3 sequences, with 25% to 40% as singletons. Sequenced input: breast tumor tissue. The origin of the receptors is a female donor with breast cancer. Some clones in this sample may be carry-over from other donors' samples.

This clonotype appeared many times. The rearrangement uses TRBV19 and TRBJ2-7; tentative D call: TRBD2 (5 bases). The V gene's germline CDR1 is LNHDA and CDR2 SQIVND (reference sequence). This CDR3 is 14 amino acids long. V lost 9 bases to trimming and J lost 0 bases, with 15 bases between them. CDR3 amino acids: CASMDSSSSYEQYF. CDR3 nucleotides: TGTGCCAGCATGGACTCTTCCTCCTCCTACGAGCAGTACTTC.

This clonotype was observed many times. This rearrangement joins TRBV6-5 to TRBJ1-5; TRBD1 matches 8 bases. Germline CDR1 reads MNHEY; CDR2 reads SVGAGI. This CDR3 has 15 amino acids. Trimming at V came to 5 bases and at J to 4 bases, leaving 7 bases not matched to a gene. In DNA form, the CDR3 reads TGTGCCAGCAGTCCCCGACAGGGGTGGAATCAGCCCCAGCATTTT. Amino acids: CASSPRQGWNQPQHF.